This T cell receptor (beta chain) originates from a study of blood T cell repertoires in COVID-19. Study details: Samples of COVID-19 (acute and convalescent) were obtained from the United States, Italy and Spain. Nucleic acid was either cDNA or gDNA, and it came from T cells, B-cell-depleted T cells, or PBMCs.

Original analysis: Estimation of nucleated cell counts was performed using reference gene primer amplification. Measured with immunoSEQ multiplex PCR; TCRdb has only the in-frame clones, and not every one. The V and J calls and clone size are taken from that table; D and trimming were inferred from the DNA. The table shows roughly 30,000 clones, with around 80% occurring only once. The CDR3 sequence is 13 residues long. Germline values: CDR1 ENHRY, CDR2 SYGVKD. Trimming left V 8 bases short and J 7 bases short, with 15 bases between. This clone was seen a handful of times. The origin of this receptor is a woman aged 60-75 years with acute or convalescent COVID-19. The chain is built from TRBV10-3 and TRBJ2-1; D possibly corresponds to TRBD2 (5 bases). The specimen sequenced was peripheral blood. DNA for the CDR3: TGTGCCATCTCCGGAACACGGGAAAATGAGCAGTTCTTC. Its translation is CAISGTRENEQFF.